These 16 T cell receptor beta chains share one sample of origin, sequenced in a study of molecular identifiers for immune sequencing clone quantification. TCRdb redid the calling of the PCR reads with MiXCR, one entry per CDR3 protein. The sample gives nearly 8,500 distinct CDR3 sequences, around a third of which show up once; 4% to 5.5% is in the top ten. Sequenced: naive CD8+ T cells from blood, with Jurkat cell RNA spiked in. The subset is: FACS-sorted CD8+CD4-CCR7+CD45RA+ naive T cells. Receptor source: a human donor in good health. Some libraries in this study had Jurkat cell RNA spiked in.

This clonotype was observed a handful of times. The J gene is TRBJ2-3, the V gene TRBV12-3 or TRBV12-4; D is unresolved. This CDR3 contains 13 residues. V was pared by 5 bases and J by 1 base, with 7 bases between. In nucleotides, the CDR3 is TGTGCCAGCAGTCAAGACGGCACAGATACGCAGTATTTT. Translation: CASSQDGTDTQYF.

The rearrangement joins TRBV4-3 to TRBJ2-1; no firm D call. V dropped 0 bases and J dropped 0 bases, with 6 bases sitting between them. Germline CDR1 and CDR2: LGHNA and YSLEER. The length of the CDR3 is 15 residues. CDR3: CASSQDLSSYNEQFF. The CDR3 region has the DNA TGCGCCAGCAGCCAAGACTTGAGCTCCTACAATGAGCAGTTCTTC.

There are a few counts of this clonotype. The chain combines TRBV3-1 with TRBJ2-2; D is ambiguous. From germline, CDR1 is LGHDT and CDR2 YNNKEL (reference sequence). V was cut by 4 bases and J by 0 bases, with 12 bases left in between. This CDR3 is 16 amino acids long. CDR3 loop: CASSLRTLPNTGELFF. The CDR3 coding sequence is TGTGCCAGCAGCCTACGGACGCTTCCGAACACCGGGGAGCTGTTTTTT.

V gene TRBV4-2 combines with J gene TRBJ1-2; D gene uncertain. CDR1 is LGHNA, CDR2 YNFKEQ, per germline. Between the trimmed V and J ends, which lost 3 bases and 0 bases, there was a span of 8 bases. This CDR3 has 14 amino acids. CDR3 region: CASSHSASNYGYTF. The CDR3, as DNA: TGTGCCAGCAGCCACTCAGCCTCTAACTATGGCTACACCTTC.

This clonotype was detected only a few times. The CDR3 spells CASSVGTTNTGELFF. CDR3 sequence (DNA): TGTGCCAGCAGCGTGGGGACAACGAACACCGGGGAGCTGTTTTTT. The chain has TRBV9 and TRBJ2-2; D perhaps matches TRBD1 (6 bases). Germline V gene data show CDR1 as SGDLS and CDR2 as YYNGEE. The V end was cut by 2 bases, the J end by 0 bases, with 8 bases between. The CDR3 is 15 amino acids.

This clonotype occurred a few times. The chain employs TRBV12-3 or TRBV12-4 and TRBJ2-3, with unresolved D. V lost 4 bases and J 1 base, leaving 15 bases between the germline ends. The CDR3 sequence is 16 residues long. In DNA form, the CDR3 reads TGTGCCAGCAGTTACACAGCCTTTTTACGCACAGATACGCAGTATTTT. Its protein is CASSYTAFLRTDTQYF.

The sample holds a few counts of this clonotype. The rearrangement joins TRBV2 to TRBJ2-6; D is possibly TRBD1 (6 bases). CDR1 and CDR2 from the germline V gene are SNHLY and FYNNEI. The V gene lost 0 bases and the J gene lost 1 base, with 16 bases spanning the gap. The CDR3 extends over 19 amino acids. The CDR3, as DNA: TGTGCCAGCAGTGAAGCCCGGACAGTCCTCCTTTCTGGGGCCAACGTCCTGACTTTC. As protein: CASSEARTVLLSGANVLTF. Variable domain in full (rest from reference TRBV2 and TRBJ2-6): EPEVTQTPSHQVTQMGQEVILRCVPISNHLYFYWYRQILGQKVEFLVSFYNNEISEKSEIFDDQFSVERPDGSNFTLKIRSTKLEDSAMYFCASSEARTVLLSGANVLTFGAGSRLTVL.

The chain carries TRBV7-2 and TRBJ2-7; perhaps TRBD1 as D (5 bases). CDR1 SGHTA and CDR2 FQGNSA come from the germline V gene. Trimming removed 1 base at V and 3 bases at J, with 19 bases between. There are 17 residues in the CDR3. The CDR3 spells CASSLDPDNPTVYEQYF. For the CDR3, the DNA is TGTGCCAGCAGCTTAGATCCGGACAACCCCACCGTCTACGAGCAGTACTTC.

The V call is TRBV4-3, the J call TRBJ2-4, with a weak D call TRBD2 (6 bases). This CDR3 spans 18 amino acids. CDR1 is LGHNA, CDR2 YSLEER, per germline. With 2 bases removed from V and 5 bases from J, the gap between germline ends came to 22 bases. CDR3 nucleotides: TGCGCCAGCAGCCAATACCGGGGAGGACGGCCTACCCAAAACATTCAGTACTTC. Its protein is CASSQYRGGRPTQNIQYF.

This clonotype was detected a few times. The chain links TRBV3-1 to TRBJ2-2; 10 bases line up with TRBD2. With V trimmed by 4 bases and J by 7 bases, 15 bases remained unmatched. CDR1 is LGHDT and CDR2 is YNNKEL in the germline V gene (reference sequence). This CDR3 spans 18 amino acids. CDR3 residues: CASSPPKREGHVGGELFF. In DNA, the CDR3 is TGTGCCAGCAGCCCCCCAAAGCGGGAGGGCCACGTTGGCGGGGAGCTGTTTTTT.

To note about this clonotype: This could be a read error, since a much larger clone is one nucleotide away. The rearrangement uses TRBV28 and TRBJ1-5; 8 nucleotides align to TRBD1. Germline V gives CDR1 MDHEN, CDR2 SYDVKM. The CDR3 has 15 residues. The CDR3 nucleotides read TGTGCCAGCAGTTATCAGGGGGCGAACAATCTGCCCCAGCATTTT. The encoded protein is CASSYQGANNLPQHF.

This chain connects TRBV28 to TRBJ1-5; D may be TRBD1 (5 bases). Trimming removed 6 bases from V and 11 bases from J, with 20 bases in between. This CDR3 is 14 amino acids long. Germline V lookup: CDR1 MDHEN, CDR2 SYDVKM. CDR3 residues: CASRGSTARSAQHF. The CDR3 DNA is TGTGCCAGCAGGGGATCGACAGCTCGGTCGGCCCAGCATTTT.

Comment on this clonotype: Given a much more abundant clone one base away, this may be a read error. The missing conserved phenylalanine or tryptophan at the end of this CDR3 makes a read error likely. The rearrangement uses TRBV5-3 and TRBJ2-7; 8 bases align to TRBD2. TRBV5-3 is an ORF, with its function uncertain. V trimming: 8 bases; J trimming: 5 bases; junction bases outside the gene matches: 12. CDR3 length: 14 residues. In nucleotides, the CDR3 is TGTGCCAGCAGCGGAGGACTAGCCGGCGACGAGCAGTACCTC. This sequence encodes CASSGGLAGDEQYL.

CDR3 protein: CASSRLLAGDMTGELFF. The CDR3 DNA sequence: TGTGCCAGCAGCCGACTCCTAGCGGGAGACATGACCGGGGAGCTGTTTTTT. This chain joins TRBV3-1 and TRBJ2-2, with 10 bases identical to TRBD2. CDR3 length: 17 amino acids. The junction had 10 bases not matched to a gene; V was cut back by 4 bases and J by 5 bases. Germline V gives CDR1 LGHDT, CDR2 YNNKEL (reference sequence).

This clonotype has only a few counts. The CDR3 DNA is TGTGCCAGCACTCCAGGGGGAGGCCGGGAGACCCAGTACTTC. Encoded protein: CASTPGGGRETQYF. The gene calls are TRBV9 and TRBJ2-5; TRBD1 might be the D (7 bases). V shed 6 bases and J shed 5 bases, with 17 bases lying between them. This CDR3 is built from 14 residues. Germline V CDR1 and CDR2: SGDLS, YYNGEE.

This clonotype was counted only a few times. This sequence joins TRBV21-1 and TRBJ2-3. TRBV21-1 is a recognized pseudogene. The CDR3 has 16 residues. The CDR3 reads CASSKEAKQLADTQYF. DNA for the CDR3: TGTGCCAGCAGCAAAGAGGCGAAACAGTTGGCGGATACGCAGTATTTT.